The 17 T cell receptor beta chains reported below all come from one sample, sequenced in a study of post-analysis software for immune sequencing data (dated by TCRdb to the mid-2010s). The antigens of these receptors remain unknown. Libraries were prepared through PCR. The sample was run on an Illumina HiSeq 2500. Unique molecular identifiers were incorporated into TCR beta cDNA libraries to reduce PCR and sequencing biases. TCRdb took the public reads, trimmed them with fastp at Q25, ran MiXCR for clone calling and kept in-frame beta chains. Merged by CDR3 protein, the rows form single entries marked with the most common genes and DNA. The table for this sample lists fewer than 850,000 distinct CDR3 sequences; about 27% of them were counted only once. The ten largest clones add up to approximately 0.55% of the sample. Findings and caveats that apply to the study as a whole: Roughly 5 TRBV segments, including TRBV5-6, TRBV5-1 and TRBV20-1, were significantly more frequent in patients than controls.

The sequenced material came from blood. The receptor set was obtained from a girl aged 5-17 years with multiple sclerosis.

For the CDR3, the DNA is TGCAGCGCTTCTAGCGGGGGGGCGGGGAATGAGCAGTTCTTC. Its protein is CSASSGGAGNEQFF. This chain joins TRBV29-1 and TRBJ2-1, with 12 bases that match TRBD2. This CDR3 is built from 14 residues. The ends lost 7 bases at V and 7 bases at J; junction bases unmatched: 8. Germline lookup yields CDR1 SQVTM and CDR2 ANQGSEA.

The J gene is TRBJ2-2, the V gene TRBV12-3 or TRBV12-4, with unresolved D. The V and J ends lost 7 bases and 7 bases respectively, with 13 bases between them. The CDR3 extends over 13 amino acids. CDR3 in amino acids: CASIQARGGELFF. CDR3 sequence (DNA): TGTGCCAGCATCCAGGCCCGCGGCGGGGAGCTGTTTTTT.

In this sample, this clonotype turned up a few times. V usage is TRBV10-3 and J usage is TRBJ2-5; TRBD2 aligns across 12 bases. There are 15 residues in the CDR3. V lost 5 bases, J lost 3 bases, and 4 bases stayed unmatched. The germline V gene encodes CDR1 ENHRY and CDR2 SYGVKD. The CDR3 DNA reads TGTGCCATCAGTCGCCGACTAGCGGGGGAAGAGACCCAGTACTTC. It encodes CAISRRLAGEETQYF.

At least ten counts were recorded for this clonotype. V is TRBV24-1 and J is TRBJ2-5, with D hard to call. Trimming cost V 3 bases and J 4 bases, with 17 bases left between them. The CDR3 consists of 16 residues. Germline CDR1 KGHDR, CDR2 SFDVKD. This CDR3 reads CATSDGVSPDGETQYF. DNA for the CDR3: TGTGCCACCAGTGATGGGGTTAGCCCAGATGGAGAGACCCAGTACTTC.

This clonotype has a count of ten or more. The V call is TRBV6-4, the J call TRBJ2-3; 11 nucleotides match TRBD2. Germline assignment: CDR1 MRHNA and CDR2 SNTAGT. V trimming: 6 bases; J trimming: 3 bases; junction bases outside the gene matches: 5. The CDR3 runs to 15 residues. This chain's CDR3 is CASSQTSGITDTQYF. CDR3 nucleotide sequence: TGTGCCAGCAGCCAGACTAGCGGGATTACAGATACGCAGTATTTT.

This clonotype was counted only a few times. This chain joins TRBV10-3 and TRBJ1-4, with unresolved D. This CDR3 has 16 residues. In germline, CDR1 is ENHRY, CDR2 SYGVKD. Trimming took 1 base from V and 0 from J, leaving 9 bases between them. CDR3 protein: CAISELELTTNEKLFF. CDR3 nucleotides: TGTGCCATCAGTGAGTTGGAGCTAACAACTAATGAAAAACTGTTTTTT.

This sequence joins TRBV6-5 and TRBJ1-4; 7 bases fit TRBD1. Unmatched junction bases numbered 6, after V lost 4 bases and J lost 7 bases. The CDR3 is made up of 14 amino acids. CDR1 and CDR2 (germline): MNHEY, SVGAGI. In nucleotides, the CDR3 is TGTGCCAGCAGTTCTCCGGGACAGCGTGAAAAACTGTTTTTT. Protein sequence: CASSSPGQREKLFF.

The V call is TRBV27, the J call TRBJ1-1; D remains unclear. The germline V gene has CDR1 MNHEY and CDR2 SMNVEV (reference sequence). V was clipped by 2 bases and J by 7 bases, with 11 bases between them. The CDR3 has 13 amino acids. The CDR3 nucleotides are TGTGCCAGCAGTTTAAAACATTCGAGTGAAGCTTTCTTT. Amino acids: CASSLKHSSEAFF.

J is TRBJ2-5 and V is TRBV20-1; 8 positions match TRBD1. V was pared by 4 bases and J by 11 bases, with 15 bases of the junction left unmatched. There are 14 residues in the CDR3. Looked up from germline, CDR1 is DFQATT and CDR2 is SNEGSKA (reference sequence). For the CDR3, the DNA is TGCAGTGCTACGGACAGGGAAACCTACAATGAGCAGTACTTC. Protein product: CSATDRETYNEQYF.

In its sample, this clonotype was seen many times. The rearrangement uses TRBV20-1 and TRBJ2-3, with a possible D match to TRBD1 (5 bases). This CDR3 spans 13 amino acids. In germline, CDR1 is DFQATT, CDR2 SNEGSKA (reference sequence). The germline V and J ends were trimmed by 3 bases and 5 bases, with 12 bases remaining between them. CDR3 residues: CSASPPGIDTQYF. CDR3 bases: TGCAGTGCTAGCCCTCCAGGGATAGATACGCAGTATTTT.

The chain carries TRBV12-3 or TRBV12-4 and TRBJ2-3; TRBD2 might be the D (5 bases). V was cut by 0 bases and J by 3 bases, with 13 bases left in between. CDR3 length equals 16 residues. CDR3 sequence: CASSLASGIRTDTQYF. CDR3 in DNA: TGTGCCAGCAGTTTAGCGTCGGGGATTCGGACAGATACGCAGTATTTT.

V is TRBV7-2 and J is TRBJ2-1, with 10 nucleotides matching TRBD2. This CDR3 has 15 amino acids. V gave up 0 bases and J gave up 7 bases; unmatched junction bases: 3. The germline V gene has CDR1 SGHTA and CDR2 FQGNSA. CDR3 in DNA: TGTGCCAGCAGCTTAGCTAGCGGGAGGATGAATGAGCAGTTCTTC. As protein: CASSLASGRMNEQFF.

The rearrangement links TRBV28 to TRBJ1-6; 9 positions match TRBD1. The CDR3 has 13 amino acids. The V and J ends lost 5 bases and 15 bases, in that order; junction bases with no gene match: 8. Germline V lookup: CDR1 MDHEN, CDR2 SYDVKM. DNA of the CDR3: TGTGCCAGCAGTCAAAAACAGGGGGCACTCCTCCACTTT. It is translated as CASSQKQGALLHF.

This chain joins TRBV12-3 or TRBV12-4 and TRBJ2-3; D call uncertain. This CDR3 region has 14 residues. V dropped 3 bases and J dropped 2 bases, with 9 bases sitting between them. The CDR3 DNA reads TGTGCCAGCAGTTTTGGTCTGAACACAGATACGCAGTATTTT. Amino acid sequence: CASSFGLNTDTQYF.

The gene calls are TRBV14 and TRBJ2-2; D may be TRBD1 or TRBD2 (5 bases each). The CDR3 loop spans 16 amino acids. The germline CDR1 and CDR2 sequences are SGHDN and FVKESK. V lost 4 bases and J 1 base, leaving 13 bases between the germline ends. The DNA of the CDR3 is TGTGCCAGCAGCCCGCGTTTTGGGGGGAACACCGGGGAGCTGTTTTTT. This translates into CASSPRFGGNTGELFF.

The chain recombines TRBV13 with TRBJ2-2; D gene unclear. Germline V gives CDR1 PRHDT, CDR2 FYEKMQ (reference sequence). The CDR3 is made up of 13 amino acids. Trimming cost V 3 bases and J 3 bases, with 5 bases left between them. Here the CDR3 reads CASSFGDTGELFF. The CDR3 DNA reads TGTGCCAGCAGCTTCGGCGACACCGGGGAGCTGTTTTTT.

J is TRBJ1-2 and V is TRBV12-3 or TRBV12-4, with no clear D. This CDR3 is built from 15 residues. The V end lost 2 bases, the J end lost 2 bases, and 12 bases lay between the germline ends. The CDR3 is CASSLFQASNYGYTF. In nucleotides, the CDR3 is TGTGCCAGCAGTTTATTTCAGGCGTCAAACTATGGCTACACCTTC.